Shown below are 20 T cell receptor beta chains from a single sample sequenced in a study of spatial heterogeneity in lung cancer. TCRdb reanalysed the 5' RACE reads using MiXCR and keeps one entry per CDR3 protein. The sample includes tens of thousands of distinct CDR3 sequences, 4.5% to 6% of them seen just once. Indicated time point: sample taken at primary tumor resection. Whole RNA from tumor, nontumor lung or frozen PBMC was sequenced unsorted. The starting material was PBMCs, obtained at surgery. The source is a male donor with early-stage non-small cell lung cancer.

This clonotype came up many times. The chain recombines TRBV9 with TRBJ2-7; possible D gene TRBD1, 6 bases. V lost 4 bases and J lost 3, with 20 bases in between. Germline values: CDR1 SGDLS, CDR2 YYNGEE. This CDR3 contains 16 residues. CDR3 DNA: TGTGCCAGCAGCACTGGACCCCAGGCAGGGGACTACGAGCAGTACTTC. Protein product: CASSTGPQAGDYEQYF.

Concerning this clonotype itself: This clone may be a read error of a much larger clone one base away. The chain joins TRBV3-1 to TRBJ1-2, with unresolved D. The V gene's germline CDR1 is LGHDT and CDR2 YNNKEL (reference sequence). The CDR3 extends over 13 amino acids. Trimming took off 4 bases at V and 3 bases at J, with 9 bases between the two ends. In nucleotides, the CDR3 is TGTGCCAGCAGCCGACGGACGGACTATGGCTACACCTTC. This encodes CASSRRTDYGYTF.

This clonotype was seen repeatedly, ten times or more. The V call is TRBV5-4, the J call TRBJ1-1; 10 positions match TRBD1. CDR3 length equals 15 residues. CDR1 and CDR2 (germline): SGHNT, YYREEE (reference sequence). V lost 0 bases and J lost 3; bases outside the gene matches: 2. This CDR3 is CASSLEGQGYTEAFF. CDR3 nucleotides: TGTGCCAGCAGCTTGGAGGGACAGGGGTACACTGAAGCTTTCTTT.

This clonotype was observed at least ten times. J is TRBJ2-7 and V is TRBV5-1; 12 nucleotides line up with TRBD1. Germline trimming cut 4 bases from V and 7 bases from J; bases unmatched to any gene: 18. There are 18 residues in the CDR3. The V gene's germline CDR1 is SGHRS and CDR2 YFSETQ. The chain's CDR3 is CASSITGTGGATRPEQYF. CDR3 coding DNA: TGCGCCAGCAGCATAACCGGGACAGGGGGCGCGACGCGGCCTGAGCAGTACTTC.

This clonotype has more than one count but fewer than ten. CDR3 nucleotides: TGTGCCAGCAGCCCCCCGGTCGGGCGGGCTGAAGCTTTCTTT. This sequence encodes CASSPPVGRAEAFF. The gene calls are TRBV3-1 and TRBJ1-1; D uncertain. Germline V lookup: CDR1 LGHDT, CDR2 YNNKEL (reference sequence). V was shortened by 4 bases and J by 6 bases, with 15 bases between the two germline ends. This CDR3 is 14 amino acids long.

On this clonotype itself: It may be a read error: a sequence one base away is much more abundant. The chain carries TRBV19 and TRBJ2-2; the D call may be TRBD1 or TRBD2 (5 bases each). CDR1 and CDR2 from the germline V gene are LNHDA and SQIVND (reference sequence). The length of the CDR3 is 15 residues. The CDR3 DNA sequence: TGTGCCACCAGGACAAGGGAGTCGAAAACCGGGGAGCTGTTTTTT. It codes for CATRTRESKTGELFF. Based on the CDR3 plus reference TRBV19 and TRBJ2-2, the full variable domain is DGGITQSPKYLFRKEGQNVTLSCEQNLNHDAMYWYRQDPGQGLRLIYYSQIVNDFQKGDIAEGYSVSREKKESFPLTVTSAQKNPTAFYLCATRTRESKTGELFFGEGSRLTVL.

At least ten counts were recorded for this clonotype. V usage is TRBV13 and J usage is TRBJ2-3; 11 bases agree with TRBD2. The CDR3 runs to 16 residues. The junction had 8 bases not matched to a gene; V was cut back by 5 bases and J by 4 bases. CDR1 and CDR2 (germline): PRHDT, FYEKMQ (reference sequence). CDR3 in amino acids: CASSPGLAGPADTQYF. CDR3 DNA: TGTGCCAGCAGCCCCGGACTAGCGGGCCCCGCAGATACGCAGTATTTT.

This clonotype was counted between two and nine times. The chain has TRBV9 and TRBJ2-1, with TRBD2 matching 9 bases. The V segment lost 0 bases and the J segment 9 bases; nucleotides outside the gene matches: 7. CDR3 length: 15 residues. The germline V gene has CDR1 SGDLS and CDR2 YYNGEE. The CDR3 loop reads CASSVVAGGLGEQFF. In nucleotides, the CDR3 is TGTGCCAGCAGCGTAGTTGCGGGGGGGCTGGGTGAGCAGTTCTTC.

This clonotype has a count of ten or more. The chain recombines TRBV7-9 with TRBJ1-4; TRBD1 aligns across 10 bases. J was trimmed by 8 bases and V by 5 bases; bases with no gene match: 8. The germline CDR1 and CDR2 sequences are SEHNR and FQNEAQ (reference sequence). This CDR3 is built from 15 residues. The CDR3 is CASSTDRGRREKLFF. In nucleotides, the CDR3 is TGTGCCAGCAGCACCGACAGGGGGCGCCGAGAAAAACTGTTTTTT.

About this clonotype: One base away lies a much larger clone, so this may be a sequencing read error. The V and J genes are TRBV5-1 and TRBJ2-1; tentative D call: TRBD1 (6 bases). CDR1 is SGHRS and CDR2 is YFSETQ in the germline V gene. The CDR3 loop spans 16 amino acids. V lost 7 bases, J lost 6 bases, and 23 bases lay in between. CDR3 nucleotide sequence: TGCGCCAGCGGACGGGACACAAGCGCTAGGGCCAATGAGCAGTTCTTC. Protein sequence: CASGRDTSARANEQFF. Full variable domain (missing parts from reference TRBV5-1 and TRBJ2-1): KAGVTQTPRYLIKTRGQQVTLSCSPISGHRSVSWYQQTPGQGLQFLFEYFSETQRNKGNFPGRFSGRQFSNSRSEMNVSTLELGDSALYLCASGRDTSARANEQFFGPGTRLTVL.

This clonotype was counted many times. This chain joins TRBV10-3 and TRBJ1-5, with unresolved D. The CDR3 loop spans 13 amino acids. Trimming removed 0 bases from V and 5 bases from J, with 5 bases in between. Looked up from germline, CDR1 is ENHRY and CDR2 is SYGVKD. The CDR3 coding sequence is TGTGCCATCAGTGAGTCGCAGGATCAGCCCCAGCATTTT. It specifies CAISESQDQPQHF.

There are many counts of this clonotype. V and J are TRBV28 and TRBJ2-7; TRBD1 aligns across 11 bases. CDR1 and CDR2 (germline): MDHEN, SYDVKM. The CDR3 is made up of 15 amino acids. Trimming cost V 8 bases and J 6 bases; bases outside gene matches: 12. The chain's CDR3 is CASPMVKDRGLEQYF. The CDR3 DNA reads TGTGCCAGCCCGATGGTTAAGGACAGGGGGCTCGAGCAGTACTTC.

This clonotype was counted many times. The V gene is TRBV20-1, the J gene TRBJ2-7; D is perhaps TRBD1 (6 bases). CDR1 is DFQATT and CDR2 is SNEGSKA in the germline V gene (reference sequence). The CDR3 is made up of 11 amino acids. Trimming removed 6 bases from V and 4 bases from J, with 10 bases in between. As DNA, the CDR3 is TGCAGTGCCGGACAGCTGTACGAGCAGTACTTC. It is translated as CSAGQLYEQYF.

This clonotype has just a few counts. The V gene is TRBV6-1, the J gene TRBJ2-7, with D possibly being TRBD2 (5 bases). The CDR3 runs 11 residues. V lost 8 bases and J lost 4, with 9 bases in between. Germline V gives CDR1 MNHNS, CDR2 SASEGT. This CDR3 reads CASLRGYEQYF. CDR3 in DNA: TGTGCCAGCCTCCGGGGATACGAGCAGTACTTC.

This clonotype showed up just a few times. The J gene is TRBJ1-5, the V gene TRBV12-5; 7 nucleotides agree with TRBD1. The CDR3 runs 14 residues. Trimming cost V 7 bases and J 2 bases; bases outside gene matches: 5. Germline V gives CDR1 LGHNT, CDR2 FRNRAP. The CDR3 bases are TGTGCTAGTGTTCTCGGACAGGGCAATCAGCCCCAGCATTTT. It translates to CASVLGQGNQPQHF. Using reference TRBV12-5 and TRBJ1-5 for the parts outside the CDR3, the full variable domain is DARVTQTPRHKVTEMGQEVTMRCQPILGHNTVFWYRQTMMQGLELLAYFRNRAPLDDSGMPKDRFSAEMPDATLATLKIQPSEPRDSAVYFCASVLGQGNQPQHFGDGTRLSIL.

This clonotype came up many times. The chain is built from TRBV6-2 or TRBV6-3 and TRBJ2-7; D possibly matches TRBD1 or TRBD2 (6 bases each). CDR3 length: 15 residues. V lost 3 bases, J lost 0 bases, and 12 bases lay in between. In germline, CDR1 is MNHEY, CDR2 SVGEGT. CDR3: CASSYDGGRSYEQYF. CDR3 nucleotide sequence: TGTGCCAGCAGTTATGACGGGGGCCGCTCCTACGAGCAGTACTTC.

This clonotype has more than one count but fewer than ten. This chain links TRBV27 with TRBJ1-6; 8 bases match TRBD1. The junction had 6 bases not matched to a gene; V was cut back by 2 bases and J by 9 bases. CDR3 length: 15 residues. Germline-derived CDR1 and CDR2 are MNHEY and SMNVEV (reference sequence). The CDR3 coding sequence is TGTGCCAGCAGTTTAGTTGGGACAGGAGTTTCACCCCTCCACTTT. Translating it yields CASSLVGTGVSPLHF.

This clonotype was seen more than once but under ten times. The rearrangement links TRBV2 to TRBJ1-2, with D perhaps matching TRBD1 (5 bases). There are 14 residues in the CDR3. V was trimmed by 4 bases and J by 0 bases, leaving 9 bases between them. Germline V lookup: CDR1 SNHLY, CDR2 FYNNEI. The DNA of the CDR3 is TGTGCCAGCAGTGTAGACAGAGCTAACTATGGCTACACCTTC. This sequence encodes CASSVDRANYGYTF.

This clonotype was picked up many times. This sequence joins TRBV7-2 and TRBJ2-3; D is uncertain. Germline V CDR1 and CDR2: SGHTA, FQGNSA. The V gene lost 5 bases and the J gene lost 3 bases, with 9 bases spanning the gap. The CDR3 runs to 13 residues. CDR3 DNA: TGTGCCAGCAGCCGGGTCCCAACAGATACGCAGTATTTT. Its protein is CASSRVPTDTQYF.

This clonotype was detected a few times. V gene TRBV20-1 combines with J gene TRBJ1-3, with 8 bases lining up with TRBD1. CDR1 DFQATT and CDR2 SNEGSKA come from the germline V gene (reference sequence). V shed 3 bases and J 4 bases; nucleotides not matched to a gene: 5. This CDR3 is built from 14 residues. CDR3: CSARQGAGGNTIYF. The CDR3 bases are TGCAGTGCTAGGCAGGGGGCAGGAGGAAACACCATATATTTT.